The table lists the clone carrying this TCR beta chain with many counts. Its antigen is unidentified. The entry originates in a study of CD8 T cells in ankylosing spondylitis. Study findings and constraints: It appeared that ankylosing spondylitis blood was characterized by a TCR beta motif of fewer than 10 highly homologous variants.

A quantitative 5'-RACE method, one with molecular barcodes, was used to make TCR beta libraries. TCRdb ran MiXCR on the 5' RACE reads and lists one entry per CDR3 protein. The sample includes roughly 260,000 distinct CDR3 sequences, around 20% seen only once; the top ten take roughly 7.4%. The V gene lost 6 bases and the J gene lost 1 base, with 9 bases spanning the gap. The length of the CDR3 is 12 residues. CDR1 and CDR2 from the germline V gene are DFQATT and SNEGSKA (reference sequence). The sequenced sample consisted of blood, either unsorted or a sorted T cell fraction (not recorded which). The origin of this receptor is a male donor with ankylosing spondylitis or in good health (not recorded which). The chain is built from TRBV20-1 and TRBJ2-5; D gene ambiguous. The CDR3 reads CSAMEPQETQYF. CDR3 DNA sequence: TGCAGTGCCATGGAGCCCCAAGAGACCCAGTACTTC.